A single sample is the source of the 20 T cell receptor beta chains below, sequenced in a study of T cell changes during pregnancy in multiple sclerosis. Profiled with immunoSEQ multiplex PCR; TCRdb holds only in-frame clones, not every one. The table includes 30,000 to 40,000 clones, 94% detected once. The material sequenced was CD4+ T cells from peripheral blood mononuclear cells, taken in the second trimester of pregnancy. The source of these receptors is a female donor with multiple sclerosis, enrolled in a pregnancy study.

The V and J genes are TRBV25-1 and TRBJ1-5; TRBD1 aligns across 10 bases. V lost 3 bases and J lost 3; bases outside the gene matches: 2. Germline CDR1 MGHDK, CDR2 SYGVNS. This CDR3 contains 15 residues. The CDR3 is CASSDDRGPNQPQHF. The CDR3, as DNA: TGTGCCAGCAGTGACGACAGGGGGCCCAATCAGCCCCAGCATTTT.

This clone was detected once. This chain links TRBV10-1 with TRBJ1-5, with a possible D match to TRBD1 (6 bases). Looked up from germline, CDR1 is WNHNN and CDR2 is SYGVQD (reference sequence). V shed 5 bases and J shed 7 bases, with 15 bases lying between them. CDR3 length: 14 amino acids. CDR3 sequence reads: CASSQARGRQPQHF. The CDR3, as DNA: TGCGCCAGCAGTCAGGCCAGGGGACGCCAGCCCCAGCATTTT.

The chain combines TRBV6-5 with TRBJ2-3; TRBD2 matches at 16 bases. The CDR3 runs 15 residues. The germline V gene has CDR1 MNHEY and CDR2 SVGAGI. Germline trimming cut 6 bases from V and 6 bases from J; bases unmatched to any gene: 3. CDR3 sequence reads: CASRGLAGGPDTQYF. The CDR3 coding sequence is TGTGCCAGCAGGGGACTAGCGGGGGGGCCGGATACGCAGTATTTT.

This rearrangement joins TRBV5-1 to TRBJ2-1, with TRBD1 matching over 10 bases. Losses at the gene ends were 0 bases for V and 6 bases for J; bases not matched to a gene: 6. This CDR3 region has 16 residues. Germline assignment: CDR1 SGHRS and CDR2 YFSETQ. DNA for the CDR3: TGCGCCAGCAGCTTGGAGGGACAGGGGCTCGGCAATGAGCAGTTCTTC. Protein: CASSLEGQGLGNEQFF.

V gene TRBV7-9 combines with J gene TRBJ1-2; D gene uncertain. Germline loops: CDR1 SEHNR, CDR2 FQNEAQ (reference sequence). Trimming pared 5 bases from V and 3 bases from J, leaving 10 bases between. The CDR3 runs 13 residues. In DNA form, the CDR3 reads TGTGCCAGCAGCCCCCGAGGTGACTATGGCTACACCTTC. Its translation is CASSPRGDYGYTF. The full variable domain, completed using reference TRBV7-9 and TRBJ1-2, is DTGVSQNPRHKITKRGQNVTFRCDPISEHNRLYWYRQTLGQGPEFLTYFQNEAQLEKSRLLSDRFSAERPKGSFSTLEIQRTEQGDSAMYLCASSPRGDYGYTFGSGTRLTVV.

The chain recombines TRBV5-1 with TRBJ2-7, with D perhaps matching TRBD1 (5 bases). V was trimmed by 0 bases and J by 6 bases, leaving 13 bases between them. The germline V gene has CDR1 SGHRS and CDR2 YFSETQ. CDR3 length: 14 residues. The chain's CDR3 is CASSLGQPPPEQYF. CDR3 nucleotides: TGCGCCAGCAGCTTGGGACAGCCACCTCCCGAGCAGTACTTC.

V is TRBV7-3 and J is TRBJ2-5, with 12 bases aligning to TRBD2. The CDR3 is 19 amino acids. V trimming: 1 base; J trimming: 2 bases; junction bases outside the gene matches: 11. Germline loops: CDR1 SGHTA, CDR2 FQGTGA. The CDR3 region has the DNA TGTGCCAGCAGCTTAATAGGCCTTGGGACTAGCGGGCCACAAGAGACCCAGTACTTC. This sequence encodes CASSLIGLGTSGPQETQYF.

The genes are TRBV6-5 and TRBJ2-7; 10 bases agree with TRBD2. Germline V CDR1 and CDR2: MNHEY, SVGAGI. The V and J ends lost 6 bases and 6 bases, in that order; junction bases with no gene match: 11. CDR3 length: 15 amino acids. CDR3 sequence (DNA): TGTGCCAGCAGCCCCGTCGGACTAGCGGACGCCGAGCAGTACTTC. Amino acid sequence: CASSPVGLADAEQYF.

J is TRBJ1-2 and V is TRBV15; maybe TRBD1 (6 bases). The CDR3 covers 12 residues. Trimming shortened V by 5 bases and J by 8 bases, and 12 bases separated the two germline ends. Germline values: CDR1 LNHNV, CDR2 YYDKDF (reference sequence). The DNA for the CDR3 is TGTGCCACCAGCGGCGGGGGGCGGGGCTACACCTTC. Protein sequence: CATSGGGRGYTF.

The chain is built from TRBV7-8 and TRBJ1-5; 7 nucleotides match TRBD1. Germline-derived CDR1 and CDR2 are SGHVS and FQNEAQ. The CDR3 has 16 amino acids. V trimming: 1 base; J trimming: 0 bases; junction bases outside the gene matches: 3. CDR3 sequence reads: CASSLGQGSSNQPQHF. The DNA for the CDR3 is TGTGCCAGCAGCTTAGGACAGGGAAGTAGCAATCAGCCCCAGCATTTT.

The chain combines TRBV7-2 with TRBJ2-7; 10 bases fit TRBD2. V was pared by 3 bases and J by 2 bases, with 13 bases of the junction left unmatched. This CDR3 region has 18 residues. Looked up from germline, CDR1 is SGHTA and CDR2 is FQGNSA. CDR3 protein: CASSLGGLAMGVPYEQYF. The CDR3 DNA is TGTGCCAGCAGCTTGGGGGGACTAGCGATGGGGGTTCCCTACGAGCAGTACTTC.

CDR3 region: CASREAGLAGVTDTQYF. DNA for the CDR3: TGTGCCAGTAGAGAGGCGGGACTAGCGGGAGTCACAGATACGCAGTATTTT. V is TRBV19 and J is TRBJ2-3, with 14 bases that match TRBD2. After removal of 6 bases from V and 2 bases from J, the junction contained 7 bases not matched to a gene. The germline gives CDR1 LNHDA, CDR2 SQIVND (reference sequence). This CDR3 contains 17 residues. Full variable domain (rest looked up from reference TRBV19 and TRBJ2-3): DGGITQSPKYLFRKEGQNVTLSCEQNLNHDAMYWYRQDPGQGLRLIYYSQIVNDFQKGDIAEGYSVSREKKESFPLTVTSAQKNPTAFYLCASREAGLAGVTDTQYFGPGTRLTVL.

V usage is TRBV4-1 and J usage is TRBJ2-5; 9 bases line up with TRBD2. The CDR3 consists of 16 residues. The V gene's germline CDR1 is MGHRA and CDR2 YSYEKL. V gave up 4 bases and J gave up 4 bases; unmatched junction bases: 10. The CDR3 here is CASSPAVAGVLETQYF. The CDR3 DNA sequence: TGCGCCAGCAGCCCTGCGGTAGCGGGAGTTTTAGAGACCCAGTACTTC.

DNA of the CDR3: TGTGCCAGCAGCATCCCGGGACTAATGGATACGCAGTATTTT. It is translated as CASSIPGLMDTQYF. This rearrangement joins TRBV7-2 to TRBJ2-3; TRBD2 aligns across 7 bases. Germline V gene lookup returns CDR1 SGHTA and CDR2 FQGNSA. This CDR3 contains 14 residues. Germline trimming cut 5 bases from V and 6 bases from J; bases unmatched to any gene: 8.

The chain has TRBV6-5 and TRBJ2-5; 10 positions match TRBD2. CDR1 and CDR2 from the germline V gene are MNHEY and SVGAGI. The length of the CDR3 is 15 residues. V shed 5 bases and J 3 bases; nucleotides not matched to a gene: 6. The CDR3 region has the DNA TGTGCCAGCAGTAACCTCGGACTAGCGGAAGAGACCCAGTACTTC. It codes for CASSNLGLAEETQYF.

The rearrangement joins TRBV9 to TRBJ2-3; TRBD1 aligns across 8 bases. The CDR3 is made up of 17 amino acids. Per germline, CDR1 SGDLS and CDR2 YYNGEE. Trimming took 0 bases from V and 2 from J; bases not matched to a gene: 8. The CDR3 is CASSVGTGYWTTDTQYF. The CDR3 DNA follows: TGTGCCAGCAGCGTAGGGACAGGGTACTGGACCACAGATACGCAGTATTTT.

The chain carries TRBV5-1 and TRBJ2-1, with 8 bases fitting TRBD1. The CDR3 has 15 amino acids. J lost 2 bases, V lost 3 bases, and 4 bases had no gene match. The germline V gene encodes CDR1 SGHRS and CDR2 YFSETQ. Here the CDR3 DNA reads TGCGCCAGCAGCTCCGACAGGGGCGCCTACAATGAGCAGTTCTTC. Protein: CASSSDRGAYNEQFF.

V gene TRBV7-9 combines with J gene TRBJ2-5; 7 bases agree with TRBD1. Germline V CDR1 and CDR2: SEHNR, FQNEAQ (reference sequence). With V trimmed by 5 bases and J by 2 bases, 5 bases remained unmatched. The CDR3 is 14 amino acids. As DNA, the CDR3 is TGTGCCAGCAGCCATACCAGGGGGCAAGAGACCCAGTACTTC. Protein product: CASSHTRGQETQYF. Filled out from reference TRBV7-9 and TRBJ2-5, the complete variable domain reads DTGVSQNPRHKITKRGQNVTFRCDPISEHNRLYWYRQTLGQGPEFLTYFQNEAQLEKSRLLSDRFSAERPKGSFSTLEIQRTEQGDSAMYLCASSHTRGQETQYFGPGTRLLVL.

V gene TRBV6-5 combines with J gene TRBJ2-2; TRBD2 might be the D (5 bases). The CDR3 is made up of 14 amino acids. Germline CDR1 is MNHEY and CDR2 is SVGAGI. V was trimmed by 2 bases and J by 6 bases, leaving 10 bases between them. In nucleotides, the CDR3 is TGTGCCAGCAGTTACGGTGTTAGCGCCGGGGAGCTGTTTTTT. Residues: CASSYGVSAGELFF.

The V call is TRBV5-8, the J call TRBJ2-7; the match to TRBD2 covers 7 bases. In germline, CDR1 is SGHTS, CDR2 YDEGEE. The CDR3 is made up of 15 amino acids. The junction had 8 bases not matched to a gene; V was cut back by 3 bases and J by 2 bases. Here the CDR3 reads CASSSGGGVTYEQYF. CDR3 nucleotide sequence: TGTGCCAGCAGCTCTGGGGGGGGAGTTACCTACGAGCAGTACTTC.